The 30 T cell receptor beta chains presented below share a single source sample, sequenced in a study of T cells in Graves' hyperthyroidism and ophthalmopathy. Amplification of TCR beta CDR3 regions was performed using RNA transcripts as template. The HTBI primer set was used in a first-round RT-PCR of the TCR CDR3. TCRdb recomputed calls from the multiplex PCR reads with MiXCR, one row per CDR3 protein. The repertoire holds hundreds of thousands of distinct CDR3 sequences, with less than 20% as singletons. Sequenced input: blood. Every receptor here comes from a man in his forties with Graves' ophthalmopathy.

This clonotype was recorded at least ten times. This chain uses TRBV2 with TRBJ2-1; 10 bases agree with TRBD1. Germline CDR1 and CDR2: SNHLY and FYNNEI. This CDR3 is built from 15 residues. The J segment lost 8 bases and the V segment lost 7 bases, leaving 11 bases of the junction unmatched. CDR3 nucleotides: TGTGCCAGCACCTCGGACAGGGGGGGACTGTATGAGCAGTTCTTC. Translation gives CASTSDRGGLYEQFF.

This clonotype was picked up one time. The chain is built from TRBV5-1 and TRBJ2-5, with 8 positions matching TRBD2. Germline CDR1 reads SGHRS; CDR2 reads YFSETQ. V dropped 4 bases and J dropped 7; count of bases not matched to a gene: 12. CDR3 length: 15 amino acids. The CDR3 protein is CASSAFERGTGTQYF. In nucleotides, the CDR3 is TGCGCCAGCAGCGCCTTCGAGCGGGGGACGGGGACCCAGTACTTC.

In this sample, this clonotype turned up a few times. V is TRBV20-1 and J is TRBJ2-5; D assignment may be TRBD1 or TRBD2 (5 bases each). Germline CDR1 DFQATT, CDR2 SNEGSKA (reference sequence). Trimming took off 6 bases at V and 7 bases at J, with 18 bases between the two ends. The CDR3 consists of 13 residues. The CDR3 here is CSALDGTLGTQYF. In nucleotides, the CDR3 is TGCAGTGCCCTGGATGGGACGCTTGGGACCCAGTACTTC.

The chain couples TRBV28 to TRBJ1-4; perhaps TRBD1 as D (5 bases). CDR3 size: 12 residues. Germline V gene sequence: CDR1 MDHEN, CDR2 SYDVKM. With 5 bases removed from V and 10 bases from J, the gap between germline ends came to 11 bases. CDR3 bases: TGTGCCAGCAGTGGGCAGGGAGGAAAACTGTTTTTT. Translated: CASSGQGGKLFF.

This clonotype was seen repeatedly, ten times or more. The V and J genes are TRBV2 and TRBJ1-4; D not resolved. The CDR3 length is 13 residues. The V end was cut by 8 bases, the J end by 3 bases, with 10 bases between. Germline loops: CDR1 SNHLY, CDR2 FYNNEI. CDR3: CASLIYSNEKLFF. Here the CDR3 DNA reads TGTGCCAGCCTGATCTATTCTAATGAAAAACTGTTTTTT.

With respect to this clonotype: A single base separates this from a much larger clone, so it may be a read error. This chain links TRBV12-3 or TRBV12-4 with TRBJ2-1; possibly TRBD1 for D (6 bases). The V gene lost 3 bases and the J gene lost 6 bases, with 30 bases spanning the gap. This CDR3 spans 20 amino acids. The CDR3 DNA follows: TGTGCCAGCAGTTTCACTGTCTTCGGGACACCCCAAAGTCCCTTCAATGAGCAGTTCTTC. This codes for CASSFTVFGTPQSPFNEQFF.

This clonotype was counted once. The junction departs from germline at one end; a sequencing error may be responsible. This chain joins TRBV7-9 and TRBJ2-5; 10 nucleotides line up with TRBD1. The CDR3 is made up of 15 amino acids. The germline gives CDR1 SEHNR, CDR2 FQNEAQ (reference sequence). CDR3 DNA sequence: TGTGCCAGCAGTTCGGGACAGGGGACGATAGAGACCCAGTGCTTC. Amino acids: CASSSGQGTIETQCF.

This clonotype was detected many times. V usage is TRBV5-1 and J usage is TRBJ2-3; D is unclear. The CDR3 has 15 amino acids. The V and J ends lost 0 bases and 0 bases respectively, with 8 bases between them. Per germline, CDR1 SGHRS and CDR2 YFSETQ. The CDR3 protein is CASSLVASSTDTQYF. The CDR3 nucleotides read TGCGCCAGCAGCTTGGTTGCAAGTAGCACAGATACGCAGTATTTT.

This clonotype showed up many times. This chain links TRBV3-1 with TRBJ2-7; D gene uncertain. CDR3 length equals 14 residues. V lost 2 bases, J lost 0 bases, and 8 bases lay in between. Per the germline V gene, CDR1 is LGHDT and CDR2 is YNNKEL (reference sequence). CDR3 bases: TGTGCCAGCAGCCAACCAAGTAGCTCCTACGAGCAGTACTTC. It is translated as CASSQPSSSYEQYF.

This clonotype has just a few counts. The V call is TRBV14, the J call TRBJ2-5; D is possibly TRBD2 (5 bases). With 8 bases removed from V and 0 bases from J, the gap between germline ends came to 7 bases. The CDR3 consists of 12 residues. Germline values: CDR1 SGHDN, CDR2 FVKESK. The CDR3, as DNA: TGTGCCAGCGGGGAGTACCAAGAGACCCAGTACTTC. Protein sequence: CASGEYQETQYF.

This clonotype was counted at least ten times. V and J are TRBV6-2 or TRBV6-3 and TRBJ1-5; D call uncertain. The CDR3 has 22 residues. V lost 0 bases and J 1 base, leaving 28 bases between the germline ends. CDR1 MNHEY and CDR2 SVGEGT come from the germline V gene. Written as DNA, the CDR3 is TGTGCCAGCAGTTACTCTCGTCGACTGCAGGAGTCTCGTTTAGTGAGCAATCAGCCCCAGCATTTT. It codes for CASSYSRRLQESRLVSNQPQHF.

The chain carries TRBV15 and TRBJ2-7; 8 bases fit TRBD2. This CDR3 is 14 amino acids long. V lost 8 bases and J lost 5; bases outside the gene matches: 11. CDR1 is LNHNV, CDR2 YYDKDF, per germline (reference sequence). The CDR3 region is CATQREREFNEQYF. Written as DNA, the CDR3 is TGTGCCACCCAGAGGGAGCGGGAGTTTAACGAGCAGTACTTC.

This clonotype was observed a few times. CDR3 amino acids: CASTGHTNTEAFF. CDR3 sequence (DNA): TGTGCCAGCACGGGACACACGAACACTGAAGCTTTCTTT. The V gene is TRBV12-3 or TRBV12-4, the J gene TRBJ1-1; tentative D call: TRBD1 (6 bases). V shed 7 bases and J shed 1 base, with 10 bases lying between them. There are 13 residues in the CDR3.

This sequence joins TRBV7-2 and TRBJ2-4; D is unclear. Germline assignment: CDR1 SGHTA and CDR2 FQGNSA. The CDR3 is 15 amino acids. The V end lost 5 bases, the J end lost 2 bases, and 13 bases lay between the germline ends. Written as DNA, the CDR3 is TGTGCCAGCAGCCCTGCCCGATTAACCAAAAACATTCAGTACTTC. Its protein is CASSPARLTKNIQYF. The full variable domain, completed using reference TRBV7-2 and TRBJ2-4, is GAGVSQSPSNKVTEKGKDVELRCDPISGHTALYWYRQSLGQGLEFLIYFQGNSAPDKSGLPSDRFSAERTGGSVSTLTIQRTQQEDSAVYLCASSPARLTKNIQYFGAGTRLSVL.

This clonotype has ten or more counts. V gene TRBV9 combines with J gene TRBJ1-6; D gene unclear. The CDR3 totals 14 residues. V lost 7 bases to trimming and J lost 7 bases, with 15 bases between them. CDR1 and CDR2 (germline): SGDLS, YYNGEE. The CDR3 loop reads CASSTTLGNSPLHF. The CDR3 region has the DNA TGTGCCAGCTCGACCACTCTAGGAAATTCACCCCTCCACTTT.

This clonotype was counted many times. The chain links TRBV12-3 or TRBV12-4 to TRBJ1-2; 7 nucleotides match TRBD1. This CDR3 comprises 14 residues. The V and J ends lost 5 bases and 4 bases, in that order; junction bases with no gene match: 7. This CDR3 is CASSRQGSGYGYTF. CDR3 nucleotides: TGTGCCAGCAGTCGACAGGGATCAGGCTATGGCTACACCTTC.

This clonotype has a count of ten or more. The V gene is TRBV5-1, the J gene TRBJ2-2; D not certain. The germline V gene encodes CDR1 SGHRS and CDR2 YFSETQ. Trimming cost V 0 bases and J 7 bases, with 10 bases left between them. The CDR3 has 14 amino acids. CDR3 sequence: CASSLGLVSGELFF. In nucleotides, the CDR3 is TGCGCCAGCAGCTTGGGCCTAGTCAGCGGGGAGCTGTTTTTT.

This clonotype was observed many times. The rearrangement links TRBV11-1 to TRBJ1-1, with 9 bases lining up with TRBD1. The CDR3 sequence is 17 residues long. CDR1 is SGHAT and CDR2 is FQDESV in the germline V gene (reference sequence). J gave up 0 bases and V 6 bases, and 11 bases lay outside the gene matches. DNA for the CDR3: TGTGCCAGCAGTTCTGGACAGGGGAGGGCAATGAACACTGAAGCTTTCTTT. Its translation is CASSSGQGRAMNTEAFF.

This clonotype has a handful of counts. This chain uses TRBV20-1 with TRBJ1-2, with no clear D. This CDR3 spans 13 amino acids. Germline loops: CDR1 DFQATT, CDR2 SNEGSKA (reference sequence). V dropped 3 bases and J dropped 0 bases, with 8 bases sitting between them. The CDR3 DNA reads TGCAGTGCTAGTACCGGGCCTAACTATGGCTACACCTTC. Translated: CSASTGPNYGYTF.

This clonotype has just a few counts. One end of the junction fails to match germline, which may point to a read error. The CDR3 spells CAGSPGQGDQETQYF. Here the CDR3 DNA reads TGTGCCGGCAGCCCGGGACAGGGCGACCAAGAGACCCAGTACTTC. This chain links TRBV5-4 with TRBJ2-5; 9 bases map to TRBD1. Germline CDR1 is SGHNT and CDR2 is YYREEE (reference sequence). There are 15 residues in the CDR3.

This clonotype has a handful of counts. The CDR3, as DNA: TGCAGTGCTAGAGATTATCTAGCGGGAGAATCGAGGGGGGGCTACGAGCAGTACTTC. It specifies CSARDYLAGESRGGYEQYF. This chain joins TRBV20-1 and TRBJ2-7, with 10 nucleotides matching TRBD2. Germline CDR1 is DFQATT and CDR2 is SNEGSKA (reference sequence). J was trimmed by 3 bases and V by 0 bases; bases with no gene match: 17. The CDR3 length is 19 residues.

There are many counts of this clonotype. The gene calls are TRBV30 and TRBJ1-2; D is undetermined. CDR1 is GTSNPN and CDR2 is SVGIG in the germline V gene (reference sequence). V dropped 2 bases and J dropped 4 bases, with 14 bases sitting between them. CDR3 size: 14 residues. CDR3 in amino acids: CAWSTDPRFYGYTF. DNA of the CDR3: TGTGCCTGGAGTACCGACCCTCGCTTCTATGGCTACACCTTC. Drawing the rest from reference TRBV30 and TRBJ1-2, the complete variable domain is SQTIHQWPATLVQPVGSPLSLECTVEGTSNPNLYWYRQAAGRGLQLLFYSVGIGQISSEVPQNLSASRPQDRQFILSSKKLLLSDSGFYLCAWSTDPRFYGYTFGSGTRLTVV.

Regarding this clonotype: Because it lacks the conserved phenylalanine or tryptophan at the end, this CDR3 is likely a read error. The chain couples TRBV7-2 to TRBJ1-1; 11 bases are a match to TRBD1. The V and J ends lost 5 bases and 3 bases, in that order; junction bases with no gene match: 2. The V gene's germline CDR1 is SGHTA and CDR2 FQGNSA. The CDR3 extends over 14 amino acids. The CDR3 nucleotides are TGTGCCAGCAGCACGGACAGGGGGCACACTGAAGCTTTCTCT. Its translation: CASSTDRGHTEAFS.

Regarding this clonotype: One end of the junction is discordant with germline, which a read error may explain. This chain joins TRBV3-1 and TRBJ2-4; 8 bases map to TRBD1. Per the germline V gene, CDR1 is LGHDT and CDR2 is YNNKEL (reference sequence). The length of the CDR3 is 11 residues. CDR3 coding DNA: TGTGCCAGCAGCCGCGGACAGGGAGTGGACTTC. Protein sequence: CASSRGQGVDF.

In this sample, this clonotype turned up a few times. Germline is not matched at one junction end, which may reflect a read error. The chain couples TRBV11-2 to TRBJ2-1, with 13 bases that match TRBD2. CDR1 is SGHAT, CDR2 FQNNGV, per germline. This CDR3 contains 18 residues. For the CDR3, the DNA is TGCGCCAGCGGACAAAGACTAGCGGGAGGACCGGACCACAATGAGCAGTTCTTC. Protein: CASGQRLAGGPDHNEQFF.

The V and J genes are TRBV5-1 and TRBJ2-1; 10 positions match TRBD1. V lost 6 bases and J lost 8; bases outside the gene matches: 8. Per germline, CDR1 SGHRS and CDR2 YFSETQ. This CDR3 spans 14 amino acids. The CDR3 DNA reads as TGCGCCAGCAAAGGGGACAGGGGTCCGGATGAGCAGTTCTTC. Amino acids: CASKGDRGPDEQFF.

This clonotype was picked up many times. The gene calls are TRBV20-1 and TRBJ2-5; 7 bases map to TRBD2. The CDR3 length is 15 residues. With V trimmed by 6 bases and J by 1 base, 11 bases remained unmatched. Germline V CDR1 and CDR2: DFQATT, SNEGSKA (reference sequence). The CDR3 is CSAPKLTSFQETQYF. The CDR3 bases are TGCAGTGCACCAAAACTGACTAGCTTCCAAGAGACCCAGTACTTC.

This clonotype was found a few times. V and J are TRBV29-1 and TRBJ2-3; D call uncertain. CDR3 length equals 11 residues. The V gene lost 6 bases and the J gene lost 1 base, with 5 bases spanning the gap. The germline gives CDR1 SQVTM, CDR2 ANQGSEA. The CDR3 region is CSVKGTDTQYF. In DNA form, the CDR3 reads TGCAGCGTGAAGGGCACAGATACGCAGTATTTT.

In its sample, this clonotype was seen a few times. CDR3 amino acids: CAIRRERDQPQHF. The CDR3 DNA reads as TGTGCCATCAGAAGAGAGAGAGATCAGCCCCAGCATTTT. The V call is TRBV10-3, the J call TRBJ1-5, with D uncertain. The V and J ends lost 6 bases and 5 bases respectively, with 11 bases between them. CDR3 size: 13 residues. CDR1 ENHRY and CDR2 SYGVKD come from the germline V gene.

A word on this clonotype: Just one base apart from a much larger clone, this may be a read error. The genes are TRBV12-3 or TRBV12-4 and TRBJ2-1; no clear D gene. Deletions cut 2 bases from V and 5 bases from J, with 16 bases between. The CDR3 consists of 16 residues. Written as DNA, the CDR3 is TGTGCCAGCAGTTTATCCAGGATAAGTTCTCACAATGAGCAGTTCTTC. Protein: CASSLSRISSHNEQFF.